Given below is one T cell receptor (beta chain) in context. What antigen it recognizes has not been identified. No much larger clone is present one base from it, and per-base qualities are unavailable. This sample stems from a study of T cells in tumors and immune-related adverse events (dated by TCRdb to the early 2020s). Using the immunoSEQ assay, the TCR beta locus was amplified and sequenced, producing bulk TCR Vbeta CDR3 data. Processing in the source paper ran as follows. CDR3s were excluded if they were non-productive, were shorter than 7 amino acids, or did not start with C or end with F/W. Analysis was restricted to specimens with at least 1000 reads, and clonotypes were defined at the amino acid level. To compute clonality, Pielou's evenness was subtracted from 1. Library sizes were equalized by abundance-weighted random subsampling with replacement, which was repeated 100 times so that 95% confidence intervals could be reported. Repertoire overlap was quantified with the Morisita overlap index, and the top 40 clones per specimen were checked for overlap with the irAE. The source is immuneACCESS, and TCRdb retained only in-frame sequences with V and J called. Part of the clones is not carried over; for the studies checked, unresolved V genes explain less than half of this, and the remainder is unexplained. Clone size and the V and J calls come from that table; the DNA yielded D and trimming. This sample comprises roughly 5,000 clones, around 60% of them detected only once. The ten largest make up under 6% of the sample.

According to the study, the label for this sample's treatment or condition signals: nivolumab (PD-1 blockade) given before sampling. The DNeasy Blood and Tissue Kit was used to extract DNA from formalin-fixed paraffin-embedded specimens. The clonotype was recovered from a female donor with metastatic renal cell carcinoma. The specimen was gut tissue, collected from a patient treated with anti-PD-1 therapy.

In nucleotides, the sequence is TGTGCCAGCAGCCTGACAGGCTATGGCTACACCTTC. Its protein is CASSLTGYGYTF. The rearrangement joined TRBV14 to TRBJ1-2, with TRBD1 perhaps the D gene, on 6 matching bases. From the germline V gene, CDR1 is SGHDN and CDR2 is FVKESK. V is reduced by 4 bases and J by 4 bases, leaving a spacing of 7 bases between them. The CDR3 runs 12 amino acids, cysteine and phenylalanine included. The retained sequence is limited to the CDR3, 36 bases, with the frame set at the first base.